One and the same sample provided the 22 T cell receptor beta chains below, sequenced in a study of blood T cell repertoires in COVID-19. Using immunoSEQ multiplex PCR, the repertoire was profiled, and TCRdb retains in-frame clones only, with some absent. Among hundreds of thousands of clones, roughly 90% were seen once, and the ten largest hold about 8.6%. Input material: peripheral blood. These TCRs come from a man between 18 and 29 years old with active or convalescent COVID-19.

The chain couples TRBV6-2 or TRBV6-3 to TRBJ1-4, with 8 bases lining up with TRBD1. This CDR3 has 15 residues. Germline assignment: CDR1 MNHEY and CDR2 SVGEGT. The trim removed 4 bases at V and 5 bases at J, leaving 6 bases unmatched. In nucleotides, the CDR3 is TGTGCCAGCAGTTTACCGGGACAGGCGAATGAAAAACTGTTTTTT. Its translation is CASSLPGQANEKLFF.

The rearrangement joins TRBV6-2 or TRBV6-3 to TRBJ2-3; D might be TRBD1 (5 bases). The CDR3 contains 12 residues. Looked up from germline, CDR1 is MNHEY and CDR2 is SVGEGT. Between the trimmed V and J ends, which lost 2 bases and 8 bases, there was a span of 8 bases. The CDR3 coding sequence is TGTGCCAGCAGTTACGCCCAGGGTACGCAGTATTTT. Amino acids: CASSYAQGTQYF.

The chain uses TRBV25-1 and TRBJ2-1, with 7 bases identical to TRBD2. Trimming at V came to 6 bases and at J to 7 bases, leaving 9 bases not matched to a gene. This CDR3 region has 14 residues. Germline values: CDR1 MGHDK, CDR2 SYGVNS. CDR3 coding DNA: TGTGCCAGCAGGAGGCTAGCGGACTCTAATGAGCAGTTCTTC. This encodes CASRRLADSNEQFF.

The gene calls are TRBV4-3 and TRBJ2-5; a weak D match, TRBD2 (6 bases). Germline V lookup: CDR1 LGHNA, CDR2 YSLEER. The CDR3 is 15 residues long. Trimming left V 0 bases short and J 4 bases short, with 12 bases between. In nucleotides, the CDR3 is TGCGCCAGCAGCCAAGATCTCGAGGGAGGAGAGACCCAGTACTTC. Its translation is CASSQDLEGGETQYF.

The chain links TRBV9 to TRBJ1-4, with unresolved D. Germline V gives CDR1 SGDLS, CDR2 YYNGEE. The CDR3 contains 15 residues. V lost 0 bases and J lost 5, with 11 bases in between. The CDR3 nucleotides are TGTGCCAGCAGCGTAGCTACTACGGGGAATGAAAAACTGTTTTTT. This sequence encodes CASSVATTGNEKLFF. Combining the CDR3 with reference TRBV9 and TRBJ1-4 gives the whole variable domain DSGVTQTPKHLITATGQRVTLRCSPRSGDLSVYWYQQSLDQGLQFLIQYYNGEERAKGNILERFSAQQFPDLHSELNLSSLELGDSALYFCASSVATTGNEKLFFGSGTQLSVL.

The chain couples TRBV6-5 to TRBJ2-7; 7 positions agree with TRBD1. V trimming: 6 bases; J trimming: 6 bases; junction bases outside the gene matches: 5. The germline CDR1 and CDR2 sequences are MNHEY and SVGAGI. This CDR3 contains 12 residues. CDR3 residues: CASSETGPEQYF. CDR3 in DNA: TGTGCCAGCAGCGAGACAGGGCCCGAGCAGTACTTC.

This clone is a singleton in its sample. The DNA of the CDR3 is TGTGCCAGCAGCCTAAGGACTAGCGGGGGGGCCTTGAATGAGCAGTTCTTC. Protein: CASSLRTSGGALNEQFF. The chain carries TRBV9 and TRBJ2-1, with 15 bases lining up with TRBD2. The CDR3 consists of 17 residues. V trimming: 4 bases; J trimming: 7 bases; junction bases outside the gene matches: 9. The germline V gene has CDR1 SGDLS and CDR2 YYNGEE.

V is TRBV5-1 and J is TRBJ1-4; 7 positions match TRBD1. V was clipped by 4 bases and J by 3 bases; unmatched bases: 6. The CDR3 has 15 amino acids. CDR1 and CDR2 from the germline V gene are SGHRS and YFSETQ. The CDR3 DNA reads as TGCGCCAGCAGCAACACAGGGGCGGCTAATGAAAAACTGTTTTTT. Translated, it gives CASSNTGAANEKLFF.

The genes are TRBV25-1 and TRBJ2-7, with 7 bases lining up with TRBD1. Germline V CDR1 and CDR2: MGHDK, SYGVNS. CDR3 length equals 14 residues. Trimming removed 5 bases from V and 6 bases from J; junction bases left unmatched: 10. In DNA form, the CDR3 reads TGTGCCAGCAGTCGGGCAGGGGGAGTACTCGAGCAGTACTTC. Its translation is CASSRAGGVLEQYF.

The chain is built from TRBV18 and TRBJ1-2; D might be TRBD1 (6 bases). Per germline, CDR1 KGHSH and CDR2 LQKENI. There are 16 residues in the CDR3. The V end lost 4 bases, the J end lost 1 base, and 16 bases lay between the germline ends. The CDR3 reads CASSQAGTLFNYGYTF. CDR3 nucleotide sequence: TGTGCCAGCTCACAAGCCGGGACACTCTTTAACTATGGCTACACCTTC.

The CDR3 bases are TGTGCCAGCAGCCCGACGGAGTACACAGATACGCAGTATTTT. Protein: CASSPTEYTDTQYF. The chain is built from TRBV13 and TRBJ2-3; D is uncertain. The V gene's germline CDR1 is PRHDT and CDR2 FYEKMQ (reference sequence). This CDR3 contains 14 residues. The ends were cut back, 5 bases at V and 2 bases at J, with 11 bases in the middle.

The rearrangement links TRBV14 to TRBJ1-2; D uncertain. Germline CDR1 reads SGHDN; CDR2 reads FVKESK. V lost 2 bases and J 4 bases, leaving 8 bases between the germline ends. This CDR3 is built from 13 residues. CDR3 coding DNA: TGTGCCAGCAGCCAAAGCCCCATCTATGGCTACACCTTC. This gives the protein CASSQSPIYGYTF. The variable domain in full, with the rest retrieved from reference TRBV14 and TRBJ1-2, is EAGVTQFPSHSVIEKGQTVTLRCDPISGHDNLYWYRRVMGKEIKFLLHFVKESKQDESGMPNNRFLAERTGGTYSTLKVQPAELEDSGVYFCASSQSPIYGYTFGSGTRLTVV.

This clone was detected once. V usage is TRBV27 and J usage is TRBJ2-3; the match to TRBD2 covers 7 bases. The CDR3 is 14 amino acids. Germline loops: CDR1 MNHEY, CDR2 SMNVEV (reference sequence). V shed 8 bases and J 4 bases; nucleotides not matched to a gene: 9. CDR3 region: CASSGGGRADTQYF. CDR3 coding DNA: TGTGCCAGCTCGGGCGGGGGTAGGGCAGATACGCAGTATTTT.

The chain combines TRBV14 with TRBJ2-1; TRBD1 agrees at 7 bases. CDR3 length: 17 residues. Per germline, CDR1 SGHDN and CDR2 FVKESK. The V gene end was trimmed by 0 bases and the J gene end by 4 bases; junction bases not matched to a gene: 9. CDR3 residues: CASSQDIRGPPYNEQFF. In DNA form, the CDR3 reads TGTGCCAGCAGCCAAGATATAAGGGGGCCCCCTTACAATGAGCAGTTCTTC.

V is TRBV24-1 and J is TRBJ2-3, with 9 bases lining up with TRBD1. Unmatched junction bases numbered 7, after V lost 3 bases and J lost 4 bases. Per the germline V gene, CDR1 is KGHDR and CDR2 is SFDVKD. This CDR3 contains 16 residues. The DNA for the CDR3 is TGTGCCACCAGTGATAGTTGGGACAGGGATTCAGATACGCAGTATTTT. It translates to CATSDSWDRDSDTQYF.

V is TRBV19 and J is TRBJ1-2; D perhaps matches TRBD1 (6 bases). Trimming removed 3 bases at V and 4 bases at J, with 15 bases between. Looked up from germline, CDR1 is LNHDA and CDR2 is SQIVND (reference sequence). The CDR3 is 15 amino acids. CDR3 sequence reads: CASSIVLQGTYGYTF. Here the CDR3 DNA reads TGTGCCAGTAGTATCGTCCTACAGGGAACCTATGGCTACACCTTC.

This sequence joins TRBV16 and TRBJ2-1, with a weak D call TRBD1 (6 bases). CDR1 is KGHSY, CDR2 FQNENV, per germline. The CDR3 covers 13 residues. The V end lost 2 bases, the J end lost 5 bases, and 7 bases lay between the germline ends. CDR3 loop: CASSQRDNNEQFF. The CDR3 coding sequence is TGTGCCAGCAGCCAAAGGGACAACAATGAGCAGTTCTTC.

The chain uses TRBV7-2 and TRBJ1-1; the D is unclear. From germline, CDR1 is SGHTA and CDR2 FQGNSA. The CDR3 is 13 residues long. Trimming took off 1 base at V and 9 bases at J, with 12 bases between the two ends. This CDR3 is CASSLGNREKAFF. The CDR3, as DNA: TGTGCCAGCAGCTTAGGGAATAGGGAGAAAGCTTTCTTT.

Concerning this clone: This specimen includes other DNA sequences encoding the same CDR3. The V and J genes are TRBV9 and TRBJ1-1; the D is unclear. The germline V gene has CDR1 SGDLS and CDR2 YYNGEE. The CDR3 spans 13 residues. V shed 0 bases and J shed 0 bases, with 3 bases lying between them. CDR3 bases: TGTGCCAGCAGCGTAGCTATGAACACTGAAGCTTTCTTT. It is translated as CASSVAMNTEAFF.

The chain has TRBV11-3 and TRBJ2-2; D may be TRBD1 (6 bases). V was trimmed by 5 bases and J by 5 bases, leaving 18 bases between them. This CDR3 contains 16 residues. Germline V gene sequence: CDR1 SGHNT, CDR2 YENEEA. The CDR3 DNA reads TGTGCCAGCAGCAAAGTTGGCAGGGGAAAGACCGGGGAGCTGTTTTTT. Translation gives CASSKVGRGKTGELFF.

V and J are TRBV6-5 and TRBJ1-5; D is unclear. Trimming took 4 bases from V and 5 from J, leaving 9 bases between them. Germline CDR1 is MNHEY and CDR2 is SVGAGI. CDR3 length equals 13 residues. CDR3 sequence reads: CASSLRSHQPQHF. CDR3 in DNA: TGTGCCAGCAGTTTGAGGTCCCATCAGCCCCAGCATTTT.

In its sample, this clone was seen a few times. This chain connects TRBV2 to TRBJ1-1, with a weak D call TRBD1 (6 bases). The CDR3 is made up of 15 amino acids. The germline V gene encodes CDR1 SNHLY and CDR2 FYNNEI. The V and J ends lost 6 bases and 7 bases respectively, with 21 bases between them. The DNA for the CDR3 is TGTGCCAGCAGGGACAGCCTCGGGCCGCTTATTGAAGCTTTCTTT. Amino acid sequence: CASRDSLGPLIEAFF.